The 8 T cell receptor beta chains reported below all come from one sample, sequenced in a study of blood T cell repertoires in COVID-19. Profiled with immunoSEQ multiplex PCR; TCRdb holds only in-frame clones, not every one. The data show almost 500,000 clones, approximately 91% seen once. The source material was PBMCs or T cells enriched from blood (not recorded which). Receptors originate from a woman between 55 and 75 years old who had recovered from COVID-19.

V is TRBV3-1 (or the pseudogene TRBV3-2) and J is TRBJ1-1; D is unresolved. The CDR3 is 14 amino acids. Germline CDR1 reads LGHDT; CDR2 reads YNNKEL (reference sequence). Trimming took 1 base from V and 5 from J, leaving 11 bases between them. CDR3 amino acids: CASSQGTPGTEAFF. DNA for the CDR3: TGTGCCAGCAGCCAAGGCACCCCGGGAACTGAAGCTTTCTTT.

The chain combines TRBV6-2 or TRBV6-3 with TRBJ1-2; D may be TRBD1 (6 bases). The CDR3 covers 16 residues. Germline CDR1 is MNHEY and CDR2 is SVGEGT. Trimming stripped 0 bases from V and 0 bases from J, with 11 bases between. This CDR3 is CASSYSRTAANYGYTF. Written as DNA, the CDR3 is TGTGCCAGCAGTTACTCCAGGACAGCCGCTAACTATGGCTACACCTTC.

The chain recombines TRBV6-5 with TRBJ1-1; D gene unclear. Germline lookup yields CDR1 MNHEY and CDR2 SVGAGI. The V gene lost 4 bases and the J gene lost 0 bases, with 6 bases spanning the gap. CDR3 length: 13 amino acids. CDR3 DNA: TGTGCCAGCAGTTCACTGGTGAACACTGAAGCTTTCTTT. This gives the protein CASSSLVNTEAFF.

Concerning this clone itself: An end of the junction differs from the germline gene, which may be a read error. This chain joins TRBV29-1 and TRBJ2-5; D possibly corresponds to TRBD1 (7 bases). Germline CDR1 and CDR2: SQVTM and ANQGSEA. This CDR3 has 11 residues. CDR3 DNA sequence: TGCAGCGTCGTCTGGGGGGACAGCTTAAACTTC. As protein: CSVVWGDSLNF.

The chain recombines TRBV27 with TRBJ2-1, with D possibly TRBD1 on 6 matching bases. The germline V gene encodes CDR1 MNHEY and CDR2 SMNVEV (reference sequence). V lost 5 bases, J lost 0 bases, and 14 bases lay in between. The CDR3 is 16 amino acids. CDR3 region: CASSPRQESSYNEQFF. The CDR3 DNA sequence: TGTGCCAGCAGTCCTAGACAGGAGAGCTCCTACAATGAGCAGTTCTTC.

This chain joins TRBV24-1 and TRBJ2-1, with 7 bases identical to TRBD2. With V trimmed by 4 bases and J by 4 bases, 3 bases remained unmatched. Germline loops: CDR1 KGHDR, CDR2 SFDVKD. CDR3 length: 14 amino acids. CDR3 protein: CATSEGGRYNEQFF. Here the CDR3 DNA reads TGTGCCACCAGTGAGGGGGGGAGGTACAATGAGCAGTTCTTC.

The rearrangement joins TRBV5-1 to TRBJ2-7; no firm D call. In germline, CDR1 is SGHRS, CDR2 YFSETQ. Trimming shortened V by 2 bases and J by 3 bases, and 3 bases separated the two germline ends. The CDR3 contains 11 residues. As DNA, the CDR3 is TGCGCCAGCAGCTTCCACTACGAGCAGTACTTC. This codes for CASSFHYEQYF.

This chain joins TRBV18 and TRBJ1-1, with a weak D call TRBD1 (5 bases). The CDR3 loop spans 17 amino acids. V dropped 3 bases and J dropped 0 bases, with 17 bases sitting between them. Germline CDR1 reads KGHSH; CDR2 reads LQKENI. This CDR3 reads CASSPIIQETMNTEAFF. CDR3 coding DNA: TGTGCCAGCTCACCTATTATACAGGAAACCATGAACACTGAAGCTTTCTTT.